This T cell receptor beta chain was identified in a study of spatial heterogeneity in lung cancer. At the level of the study: Averaged across combinations, each unique TCR and UMI pairing appeared more than ten times in raw reads, which were uncorrected.

By share, this clonotype counts as medium-sized. Indicated time point: sample taken at primary tumor resection. TCR cDNA molecules each carried a unique molecular identifier. TCRdb passed the 5' RACE reads through MiXCR, listing each CDR3 protein once. The sample lists 4,000 or so distinct CDR3 sequences, approximately 9% occurring once. This CDR3 comprises 14 residues. From germline, CDR1 is GTSNPN and CDR2 SVGIG (reference sequence). The junction had 10 bases not matched to a gene; V was cut back by 4 bases and J by 7 bases. The sequence derives from a female donor with early-stage non-small cell lung cancer. The sequencing here drew on normal lung tissue next to the tumor, taken at surgery. The chain links TRBV30 to TRBJ1-2, with 9 bases that match TRBD1. CDR3 region: CAWTRMTGGGGYTF. In DNA, the CDR3 is TGTGCCTGGACGCGAATGACAGGGGGTGGTGGCTACACCTTC.